This TCR beta chain derives from a study of CD8 T cells in Susac syndrome. Broader study findings: It was acknowledged in the study that the number of individuals who were included in its TCR sequencing and HLA analysis was relatively small.

CD8+ and CD4+ T cells taken from blood had their TCR beta sequenced. RNA in amounts of about 0.45 to 1 ug was reverse transcribed with random hexamers. TCR beta CDR3 was amplified by immunoSEQ covering 54 Vbeta and 13 Jbeta. TCRdb re-derived calls from the immunoSEQ multiplex PCR reads in MiXCR, one entry per CDR3 protein. Of a few hundred thousand distinct CDR3 sequences listed, around 95% are singletons. This CDR3 contains 15 residues. Germline V gene lookup returns CDR1 SGHTA and CDR2 FQGTGA. J was trimmed by 4 bases and V by 3 bases; bases with no gene match: 2. For this clonotype: Antigen: not known.

The chain combines TRBV7-3 with TRBJ2-3, with 12 bases lining up with TRBD2. The material sequenced was CD4+ T cells from PBMCs. The receptor was derived from a human donor with multiple sclerosis. CDR3 sequence (DNA): TGTGCCAGCAGCTTTGGACTAGCGGGGTCAGATACGCAGTATTTT. Its protein product is CASSFGLAGSDTQYF.